The sequence of this TCR beta chain was determined in a study of T cell repertoires in cytomegalovirus infection. TCRdb re-analysed the reads in MiXCR, keeping a single row per CDR3 protein. The sample has roughly 200,000 distinct CDR3 sequences; about 18% are singletons. The sample holds many counts of this clonotype. Germline V lookup: CDR1 MGHRA, CDR2 YSYEKL. The CDR3 is 14 amino acids. Trimming pared 1 base from V and 7 bases from J, leaving 11 bases between. Source material: CD8+ T cells from PBMCs. V and J are TRBV4-1 and TRBJ2-1; D might be TRBD1 (5 bases). The TCR originated in a human donor in good health (CMV status not recorded). Some clones in this sample may be carry-over from other donors' samples. Here the CDR3 DNA reads TGCGCCAGCAGCCAAGGGGCAGGGCGAAATGAGCAGTTCTTC. This sequence encodes CASSQGAGRNEQFF.